A selection of T cell receptor beta chains follows, all from one sample in a study of blood T cell repertoires in COVID-19. The data were produced by immunoSEQ multiplex PCR, yet TCRdb's version contains in-frame clones alone and is incomplete. The data show roughly 100,000 clones, with just over 85% seen just once and about 3.2% held by the top ten. The sequenced sample was peripheral blood. The receptor set was obtained from a human donor in a cohort sampled during active COVID-19. Both conserved end residues are part of each CDR3. The D gene is left open where the match is weak.

J gene | V gene | D gene | CDR3 DNA | CDR3 protein
TRBJ2-5 | TRBV5-4 | TRBD2 | TGTGCCAGCAGCTTGGGTTCCGCGGGGGAGGGCCGAGAGACCCAGTACTTC | CASSLGSAGEGRETQYF
TRBJ1-1 | TRBV10-1 | TRBD1 | TGCGCCAGCAGTGACCCTGACAGGGGAGCTTTCTTT | CASSDPDRGAFF
TRBJ2-7 | TRBV9 | TRBD2 | TGTGCCAGCAGCCCCCGACCCGGGACTAGCGGCACCTACGAGCAGTACTTC | CASSPRPGTSGTYEQYF
TRBJ1-2 | TRBV7-9 | NA | TGTGCCAGCAGCTTAGCTATTTTCTATGGCTACACCTTC | CASSLAIFYGYTF
TRBJ2-7 | TRBV3-1/TRBV3-2 | NA | TGTGCCAGCAGCCAAATGTTTGGGGGGGCAAACTACGAGCAGTACTTC | CASSQMFGGANYEQYF
TRBJ2-5 | TRBV18 | NA | TGTGCCAGCTCACCAGTAGGACAGTCCTCACACTTC | CASSPVGQSSHF
TRBJ2-1 | TRBV3-1/TRBV3-2 | TRBD2 | TGTGCCAGCAGCCAAATGAAGAGCGGGAGGGCCTTTAACTCCTACAATGAGCAGTTCTTC | CASSQMKSGRAFNSYNEQFF
TRBJ1-6 | TRBV6-2/TRBV6-3 | TRBD1 | TGTGCCAGCAGTGACGACAGGGGGCTATTGAATTCACCCCTCCACTTT | CASSDDRGLLNSPLHF
TRBJ2-7 | TRBV19 | TRBD1 | TGTGCCAGTAGCAAACAGGGGTGGGTCTACGAGCAGTACTTC | CASSKQGWVYEQYF
TRBJ2-1 | TRBV4-3 | TRBD2 | TGCGCCAGCAGCCAAACTGGGACTAGCGGGAAGAGGGATGAGCAGTTCTTC | CASSQTGTSGKRDEQFF